This TCR beta chain was found in a study of tumor-infiltrating lymphocytes in localized non-small cell lung cancer. Study details: Patients included smokers and never-smokers with various histologies, some sampled after neoadjuvant chemotherapy. Study results and limitations: Recurrence-free survival showed no association with tumor T-cell fraction. Each assay used a separate piece of the same tissue.

A note on this clone: Its antigen is not identified.

Trimming took 0 bases from V and 1 from J, leaving 7 bases between them. CDR3 length: 16 amino acids. CDR1 and CDR2 from the germline V gene are LGHNA and YSLEER. Produced via immunoSEQ multiplex PCR; TCRdb's table is partial and in-frame only. The profile covers more than 12,000 clones, with 80% to 90% appearing a single time and approximately 2.6% taken by the ten largest. Sequenced input: lung tumor tissue. The J gene is TRBJ2-6, the V gene TRBV4-3; D is ambiguous. The receptor's source is a human donor with non-small cell lung cancer. The CDR3: CASSQDVASGANVLTF. Here the CDR3 DNA reads TGCGCCAGCAGCCAAGATGTTGCTTCTGGGGCCAACGTCCTGACTTTC.